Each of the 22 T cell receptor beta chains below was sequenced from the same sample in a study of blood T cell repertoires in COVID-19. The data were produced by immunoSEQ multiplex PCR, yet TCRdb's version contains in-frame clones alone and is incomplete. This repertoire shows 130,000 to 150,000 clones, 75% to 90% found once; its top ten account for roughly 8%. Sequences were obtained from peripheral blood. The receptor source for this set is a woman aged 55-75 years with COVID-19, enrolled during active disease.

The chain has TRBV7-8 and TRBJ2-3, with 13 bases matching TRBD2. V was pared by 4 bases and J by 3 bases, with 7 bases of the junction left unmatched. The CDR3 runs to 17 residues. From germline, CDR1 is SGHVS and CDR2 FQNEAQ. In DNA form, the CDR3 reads TGTGCCAGCAGCTCTACAGGACTAGCGGGGGTGACAGATACGCAGTATTTT. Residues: CASSSTGLAGVTDTQYF.

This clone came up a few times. The CDR3, as DNA: TGTGCCAGCAGTGCGACCGGGACAGGGACGTATAGCAATCAGCCCCAGCATTTT. This gives the protein CASSATGTGTYSNQPQHF. This sequence joins TRBV2 and TRBJ1-5; 9 bases fit TRBD1. The ends lost 4 bases at V and 0 bases at J; junction bases unmatched: 10. The CDR3 is 18 residues long. Germline V gene sequence: CDR1 SNHLY, CDR2 FYNNEI.

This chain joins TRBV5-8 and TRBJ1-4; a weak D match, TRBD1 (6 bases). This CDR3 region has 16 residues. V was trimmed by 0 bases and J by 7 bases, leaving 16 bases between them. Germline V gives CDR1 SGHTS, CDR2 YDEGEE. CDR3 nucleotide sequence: TGTGCCAGCAGCTTGGAATCCGCAGGGGCGGCTGAAAAACTGTTTTTT. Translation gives CASSLESAGAAEKLFF. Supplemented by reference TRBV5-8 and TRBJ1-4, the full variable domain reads EAGVTQSPTHLIKTRGQQATLRCSPISGHTSVYWYQQALGLGLQFLLWYDEGEERNRGNFPPRFSGRQFPNYSSELNVNALELEDSALYLCASSLESAGAAEKLFFGSGTQLSVL.

The chain's CDR3 is CASSPFGGEQFF. The CDR3 coding sequence is TGTGCCAGCAGTCCCTTTGGGGGGGAGCAGTTCTTC. This chain joins TRBV7-3 and TRBJ2-1; tentatively, D is TRBD2 (6 bases). Per the germline V gene, CDR1 is SGHTA and CDR2 is FQGTGA. This CDR3 has 12 residues. V lost 6 bases, J lost 10 bases, and 13 bases lay in between.

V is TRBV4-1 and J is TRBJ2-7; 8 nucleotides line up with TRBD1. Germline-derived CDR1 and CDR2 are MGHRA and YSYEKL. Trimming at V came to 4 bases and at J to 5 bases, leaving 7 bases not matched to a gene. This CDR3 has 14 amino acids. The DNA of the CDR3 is TGCGCCAGCAGCCCTGGACAGGGTATGCACGAGCAGTACTTC. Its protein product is CASSPGQGMHEQYF.

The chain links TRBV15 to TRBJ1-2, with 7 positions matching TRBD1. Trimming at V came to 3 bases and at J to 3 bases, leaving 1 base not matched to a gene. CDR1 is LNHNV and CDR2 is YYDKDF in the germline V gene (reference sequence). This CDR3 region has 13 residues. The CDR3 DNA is TGTGCCACCAGCAGTGGGACAGACTATGGCTACACCTTC. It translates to CATSSGTDYGYTF.

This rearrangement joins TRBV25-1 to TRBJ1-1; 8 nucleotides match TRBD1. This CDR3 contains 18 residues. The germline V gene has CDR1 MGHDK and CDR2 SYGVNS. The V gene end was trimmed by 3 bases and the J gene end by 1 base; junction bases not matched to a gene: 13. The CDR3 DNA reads TGTGCCAGCAGTGACCTACACCGACAGGGGCCGTCGAACACTGAAGCTTTCTTT. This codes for CASSDLHRQGPSNTEAFF.

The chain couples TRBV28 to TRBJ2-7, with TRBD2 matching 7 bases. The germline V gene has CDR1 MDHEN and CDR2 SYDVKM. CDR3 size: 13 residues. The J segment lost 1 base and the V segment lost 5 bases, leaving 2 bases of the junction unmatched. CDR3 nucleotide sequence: TGTGCCAGCAGTACGGGGGGTTCCTACGAGCAGTACTTC. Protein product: CASSTGGSYEQYF.

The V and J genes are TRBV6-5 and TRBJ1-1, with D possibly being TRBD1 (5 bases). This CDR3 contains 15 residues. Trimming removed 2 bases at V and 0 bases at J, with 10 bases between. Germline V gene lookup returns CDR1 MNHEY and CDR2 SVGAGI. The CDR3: CASSYGGTMNTEAFF. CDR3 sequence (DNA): TGTGCCAGCAGTTACGGGGGGACCATGAACACTGAAGCTTTCTTT.

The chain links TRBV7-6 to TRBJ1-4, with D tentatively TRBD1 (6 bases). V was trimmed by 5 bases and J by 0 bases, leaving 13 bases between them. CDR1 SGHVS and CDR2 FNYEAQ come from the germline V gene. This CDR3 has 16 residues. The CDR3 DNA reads TGTGCCAGCAGCCTTGGACAGTTTGCAACTAATGAAAAACTGTTTTTT. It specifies CASSLGQFATNEKLFF.

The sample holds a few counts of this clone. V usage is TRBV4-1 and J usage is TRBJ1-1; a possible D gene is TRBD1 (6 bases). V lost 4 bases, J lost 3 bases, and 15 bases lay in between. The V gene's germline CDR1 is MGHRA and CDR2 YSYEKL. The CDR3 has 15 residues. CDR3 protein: CASSRRTDGDTEAFF. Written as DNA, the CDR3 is TGCGCCAGCAGCCGACGGACAGACGGTGACACTGAAGCTTTCTTT.

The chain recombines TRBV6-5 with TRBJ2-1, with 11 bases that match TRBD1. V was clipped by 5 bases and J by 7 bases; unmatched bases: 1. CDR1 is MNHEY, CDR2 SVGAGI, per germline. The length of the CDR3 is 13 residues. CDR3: CASSRDRGNEQFF. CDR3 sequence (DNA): TGTGCCAGCAGTCGGGACAGGGGGAATGAGCAGTTCTTC.

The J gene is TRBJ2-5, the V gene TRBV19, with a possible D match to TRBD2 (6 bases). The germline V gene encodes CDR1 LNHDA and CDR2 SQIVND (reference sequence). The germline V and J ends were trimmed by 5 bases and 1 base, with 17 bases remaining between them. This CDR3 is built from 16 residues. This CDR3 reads CASSPFFGGPQETQYF. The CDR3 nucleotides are TGTGCCAGTAGTCCATTTTTCGGGGGACCCCAAGAGACCCAGTACTTC.

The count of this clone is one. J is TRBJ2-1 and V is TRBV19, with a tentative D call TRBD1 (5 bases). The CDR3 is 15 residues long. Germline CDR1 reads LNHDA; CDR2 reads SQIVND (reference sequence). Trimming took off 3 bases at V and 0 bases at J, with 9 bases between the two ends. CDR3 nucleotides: TGTGCCAGTAGTATCGACAGTAGCTCCTACAATGAGCAGTTCTTC. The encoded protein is CASSIDSSSYNEQFF.

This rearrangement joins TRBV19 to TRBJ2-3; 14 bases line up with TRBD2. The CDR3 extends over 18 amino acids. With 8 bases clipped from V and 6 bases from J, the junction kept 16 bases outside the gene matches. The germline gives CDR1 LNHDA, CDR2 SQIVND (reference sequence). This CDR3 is CASGPGLAGANDWDTQYF. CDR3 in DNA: TGTGCCAGTGGCCCGGGACTAGCGGGGGCCAACGATTGGGATACGCAGTATTTT.

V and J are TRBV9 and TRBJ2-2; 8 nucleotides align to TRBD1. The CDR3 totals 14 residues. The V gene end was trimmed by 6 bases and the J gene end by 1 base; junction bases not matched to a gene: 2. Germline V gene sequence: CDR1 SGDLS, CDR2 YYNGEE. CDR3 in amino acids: CASTGTGNTGELFF. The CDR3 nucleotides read TGTGCCAGCACCGGGACAGGGAACACCGGGGAGCTGTTTTTT.

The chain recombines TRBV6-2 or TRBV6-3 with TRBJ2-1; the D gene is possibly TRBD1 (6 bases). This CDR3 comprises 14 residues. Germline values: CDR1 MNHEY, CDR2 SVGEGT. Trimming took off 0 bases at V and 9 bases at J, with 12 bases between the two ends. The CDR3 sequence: CASSYSKQGGEQFF. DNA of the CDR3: TGTGCCAGCAGTTACTCGAAACAGGGTGGTGAGCAGTTCTTC.

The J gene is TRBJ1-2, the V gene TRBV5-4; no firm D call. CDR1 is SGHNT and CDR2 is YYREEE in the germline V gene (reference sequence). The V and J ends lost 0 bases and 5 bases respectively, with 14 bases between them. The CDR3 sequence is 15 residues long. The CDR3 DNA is TGTGCCAGCAGCTTGGCCGGGGAAGGAACTTATGGCTACACCTTC. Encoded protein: CASSLAGEGTYGYTF.

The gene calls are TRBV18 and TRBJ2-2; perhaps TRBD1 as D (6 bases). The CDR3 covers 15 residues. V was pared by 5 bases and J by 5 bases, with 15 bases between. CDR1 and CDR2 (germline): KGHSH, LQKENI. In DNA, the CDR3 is TGTGCCAGCTCAACGAACAGGGATTGGACCGGGGAGCTGTTTTTT. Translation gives CASSTNRDWTGELFF.

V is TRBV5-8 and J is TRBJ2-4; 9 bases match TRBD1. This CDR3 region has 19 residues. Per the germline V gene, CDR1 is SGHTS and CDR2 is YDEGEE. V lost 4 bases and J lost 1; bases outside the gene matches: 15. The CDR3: CASSHPRDRALRAKNIQYF. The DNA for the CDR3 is TGTGCCAGCAGCCACCCCAGGGACAGGGCGCTCCGTGCCAAAAACATTCAGTACTTC.

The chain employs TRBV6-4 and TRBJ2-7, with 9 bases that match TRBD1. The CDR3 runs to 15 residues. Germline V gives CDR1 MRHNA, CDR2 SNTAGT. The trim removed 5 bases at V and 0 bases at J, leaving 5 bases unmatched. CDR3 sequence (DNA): TGTGCCAGCAGTTATCCGGGACAGGGCTCCTACGAGCAGTACTTC. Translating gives CASSYPGQGSYEQYF.

CDR3 amino acids: CASSPRVGFSYNEQFF. For the CDR3, the DNA is TGTGCCAGCAGTCCCAGGGTGGGTTTCTCCTACAATGAGCAGTTCTTC. The chain recombines TRBV7-9 with TRBJ2-1, with a tentative D call TRBD1 (5 bases). CDR1 is SEHNR and CDR2 is FQNEAQ in the germline V gene (reference sequence). This CDR3 region has 16 residues. V gave up 6 bases and J gave up 0 bases, with 15 bases separating them.